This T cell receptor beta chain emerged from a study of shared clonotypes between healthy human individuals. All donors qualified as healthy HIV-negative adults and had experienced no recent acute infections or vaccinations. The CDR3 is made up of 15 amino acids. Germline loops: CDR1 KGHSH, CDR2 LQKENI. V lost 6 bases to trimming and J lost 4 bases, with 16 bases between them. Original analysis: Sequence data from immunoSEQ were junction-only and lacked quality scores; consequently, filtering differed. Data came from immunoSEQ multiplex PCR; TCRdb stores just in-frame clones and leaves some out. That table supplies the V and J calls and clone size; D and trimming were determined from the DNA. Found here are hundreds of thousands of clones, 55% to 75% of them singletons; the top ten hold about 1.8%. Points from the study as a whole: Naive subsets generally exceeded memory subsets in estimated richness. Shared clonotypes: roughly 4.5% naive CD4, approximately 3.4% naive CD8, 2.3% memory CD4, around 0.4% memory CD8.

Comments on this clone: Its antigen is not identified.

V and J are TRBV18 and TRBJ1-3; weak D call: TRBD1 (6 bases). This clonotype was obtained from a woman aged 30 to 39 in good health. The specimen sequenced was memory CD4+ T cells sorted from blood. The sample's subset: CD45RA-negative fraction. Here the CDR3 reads CASSRDIQRGNTIYF. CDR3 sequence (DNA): TGTGCCAGCTCCCGGGACATCCAAAGAGGAAACACCATATATTTT.